This T cell receptor (beta chain) was captured in a study of Graves' ophthalmopathy and Graves' hyperthyroidism. Germline assignment: CDR1 MGHRA and CDR2 YSYEKL. The ends were cut back, 0 bases at V and 6 bases at J, with 15 bases in the middle. The CDR3 length is 17 residues. Amplifying from RNA transcripts, the study obtained TCR beta CDR3 regions. RT-PCR was first run with HTBI primers, then multiplex PCR in a second round. TCRdb re-analysed the multiplex PCR reads in MiXCR, keeping a single row per CDR3 protein. This table has approximately 1.2 million distinct CDR3 sequences, 35% to 40% appearing once. This clonotype was detected only a few times.

The clonotype originates from an adult man with Graves' hyperthyroidism. The gene calls are TRBV4-1 and TRBJ1-6, with D possibly matching TRBD1 (6 bases). The sample taken for sequencing was peripheral blood or thyroid tissue (not recorded which). The CDR3 nucleotides are TGCGCCAGCAGCCAAGAGGGGGCCGAACGACTTAATTCACCCCTCCACTTT. The encoded protein is CASSQEGAERLNSPLHF.